Given below is one T cell receptor (beta chain) in context. Methods used by the authors: Reference gene primers were amplified, and this amplification served to estimate nucleated cell counts. TCRdb keeps only in-frame clones here, not all; method: immunoSEQ multiplex PCR. The V and J calls and the clone size are those of that table, but D and trimming were determined from the DNA. The table shows around 250,000 clones, with about nine tenths occurring only once. The sample is drawn from a study of blood T cell repertoires in COVID-19. Germline CDR1 reads SQVTM; CDR2 reads ANQGSEA. The CDR3 has 18 residues. The ends lost 5 bases at V and 0 bases at J; junction bases unmatched: 15.

This clonotype originated in a woman aged 35 to 49 who had recovered from COVID-19. The sequenced material came from peripheral blood. The chain has TRBV29-1 and TRBJ2-2, with 7 bases that match TRBD1. CDR3 sequence reads: CSVLDYSRDSPNTGELFF. The CDR3 coding sequence is TGCAGCGTTTTAGACTACTCCCGGGACAGCCCGAACACCGGGGAGCTGTTTTTT.